The T cell receptor (beta chain) under discussion was sequenced for a study of shared clonotypes between healthy human individuals. Study-wide context: Participating donors consisted of two women and a few men aged 18 to 49. Researchers assigned three CD4 naive, three CD4 memory, two CD8 naive and one CD8 memory plate to each donor.

The CDR3 is 11 amino acids. V was pared by 6 bases and J by 5 bases, with 10 bases between. Germline CDR1 is GTSNPN and CDR2 is SVGIG (reference sequence). Positive CCR7 selection of CD45RO-negative cells yielded the naive CD8 cells, and terminally differentiated effector memory CD45RA+ cells were excluded. Study results and limitations: With few donors, the genetic and exposure-history diversity represented was limited.

The protocol was immunoSEQ multiplex PCR, while the TCRdb copy is restricted to in-frame clones and leaves out a portion. The sample lists some 2 million clones, around 96% occurring once. As for this clone: Its antigen remains unidentified. Different DNA sequences within this sample yield the same CDR3.

J is TRBJ1-2 and V is TRBV30, with D unclear. The clonotype originates from a man aged 18-30 years in good health. The sequencing sample was made of naive CD8+ T cells sorted from blood. The CDR3: CACPRGYGYTF. Here the CDR3 DNA reads TGTGCCTGCCCCAGAGGGTATGGCTACACCTTC.